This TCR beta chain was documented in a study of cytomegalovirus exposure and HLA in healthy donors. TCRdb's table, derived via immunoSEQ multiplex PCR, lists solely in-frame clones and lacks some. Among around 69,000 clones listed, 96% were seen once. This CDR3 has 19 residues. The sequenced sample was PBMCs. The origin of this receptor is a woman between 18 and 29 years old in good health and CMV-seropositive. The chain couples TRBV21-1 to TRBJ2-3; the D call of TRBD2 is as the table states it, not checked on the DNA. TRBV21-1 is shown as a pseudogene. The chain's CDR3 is CASLGQGALAGVSEDTQYF. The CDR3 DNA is TGTGCCAGCCTAGGACAGGGGGCGCTAGCGGGAGTATCGGAAGATACGCAGTATTTT.